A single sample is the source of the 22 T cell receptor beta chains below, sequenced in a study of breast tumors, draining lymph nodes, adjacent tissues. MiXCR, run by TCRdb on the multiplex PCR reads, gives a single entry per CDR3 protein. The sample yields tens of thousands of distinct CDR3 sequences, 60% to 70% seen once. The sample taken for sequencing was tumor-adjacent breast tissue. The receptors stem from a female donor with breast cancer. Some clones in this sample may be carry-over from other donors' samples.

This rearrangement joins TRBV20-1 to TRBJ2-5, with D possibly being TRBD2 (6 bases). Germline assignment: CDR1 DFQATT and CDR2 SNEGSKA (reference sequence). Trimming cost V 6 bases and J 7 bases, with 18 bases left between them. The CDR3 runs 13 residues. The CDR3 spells CSAGGQGDGTQYF. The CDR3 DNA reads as TGCAGTGCCGGAGGGCAGGGAGATGGGACCCAGTACTTC.

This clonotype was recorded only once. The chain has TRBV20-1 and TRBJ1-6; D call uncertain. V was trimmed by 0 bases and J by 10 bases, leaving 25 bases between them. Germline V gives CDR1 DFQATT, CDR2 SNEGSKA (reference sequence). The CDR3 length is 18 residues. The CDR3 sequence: CSARDHDNRGGVRSPLHF. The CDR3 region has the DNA TGCAGTGCTAGAGATCATGACAACCGAGGCGGTGTGAGGTCACCCCTCCACTTT.

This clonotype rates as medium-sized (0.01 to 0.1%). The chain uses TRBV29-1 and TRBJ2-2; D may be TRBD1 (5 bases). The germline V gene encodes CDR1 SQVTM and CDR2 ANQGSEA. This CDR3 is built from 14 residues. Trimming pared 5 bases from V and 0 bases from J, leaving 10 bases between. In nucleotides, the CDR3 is TGCAGCGTTCAGGTCAGGGCGAACACCGGGGAGCTGTTTTTT. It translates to CSVQVRANTGELFF.

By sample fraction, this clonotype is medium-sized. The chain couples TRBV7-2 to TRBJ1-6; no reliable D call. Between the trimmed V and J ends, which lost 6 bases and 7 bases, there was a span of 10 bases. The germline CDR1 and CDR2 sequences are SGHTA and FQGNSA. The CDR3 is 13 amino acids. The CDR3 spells CASRPGSNSPLHF. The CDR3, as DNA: TGTGCCAGCAGACCGGGGTCGAATTCACCCCTCCACTTT.

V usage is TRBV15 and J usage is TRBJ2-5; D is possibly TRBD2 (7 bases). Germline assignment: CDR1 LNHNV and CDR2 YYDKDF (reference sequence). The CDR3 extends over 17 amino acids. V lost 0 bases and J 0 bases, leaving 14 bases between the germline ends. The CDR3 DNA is TGTGCCACCAGCAGAGAGGGGGGGGCCTTGTACCAAGAGACCCAGTACTTC. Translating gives CATSREGGALYQETQYF. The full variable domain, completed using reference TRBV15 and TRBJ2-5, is DAMVIQNPRYQVTQFGKPVTLSCSQTLNHNVMYWYQQKSSQAPKLLFHYYDKDFNNEADTPDNFQSRRPNTSFCFLDIRSPGLGDTAMYLCATSREGGALYQETQYFGPGTRLLVL.

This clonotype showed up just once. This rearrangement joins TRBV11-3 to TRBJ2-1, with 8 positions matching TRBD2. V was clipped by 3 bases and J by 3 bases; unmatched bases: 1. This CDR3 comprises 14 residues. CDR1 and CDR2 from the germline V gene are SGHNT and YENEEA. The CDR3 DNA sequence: TGTGCCAGCAGCTTGGGACTAGACTACAATGAGCAGTTCTTC. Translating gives CASSLGLDYNEQFF.

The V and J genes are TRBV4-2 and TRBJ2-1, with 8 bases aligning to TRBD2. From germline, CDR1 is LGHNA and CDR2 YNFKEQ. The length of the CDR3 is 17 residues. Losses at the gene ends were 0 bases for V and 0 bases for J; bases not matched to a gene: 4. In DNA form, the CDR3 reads TGTGCCAGCAGCCAAGAGGGCGGGGGGAGCTCCTACAATGAGCAGTTCTTC. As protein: CASSQEGGGSSYNEQFF.

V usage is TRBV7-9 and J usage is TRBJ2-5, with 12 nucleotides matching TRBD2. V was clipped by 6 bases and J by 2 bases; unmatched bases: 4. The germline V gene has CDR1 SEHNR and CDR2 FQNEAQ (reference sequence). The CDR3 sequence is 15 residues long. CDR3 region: CASRGTSGPQETQYF. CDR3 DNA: TGTGCCAGCAGAGGGACTAGCGGGCCGCAAGAGACCCAGTACTTC. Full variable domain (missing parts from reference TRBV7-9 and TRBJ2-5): DTGVSQNPRHKITKRGQNVTFRCDPISEHNRLYWYRQTLGQGPEFLTYFQNEAQLEKSRLLSDRFSAERPKGSFSTLEIQRTEQGDSAMYLCASRGTSGPQETQYFGPGTRLLVL.

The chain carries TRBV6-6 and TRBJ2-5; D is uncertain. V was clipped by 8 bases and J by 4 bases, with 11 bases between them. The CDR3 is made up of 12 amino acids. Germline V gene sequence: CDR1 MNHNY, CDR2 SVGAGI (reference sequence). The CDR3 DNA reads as TGTGCCAGCCAGCTGACACCAGAGACCCAGTACTTC. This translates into CASQLTPETQYF.

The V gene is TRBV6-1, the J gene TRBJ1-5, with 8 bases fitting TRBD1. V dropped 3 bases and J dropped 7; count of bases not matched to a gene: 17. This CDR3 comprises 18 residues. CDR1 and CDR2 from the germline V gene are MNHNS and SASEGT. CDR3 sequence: CASSEWGGTGLSKQPQHF. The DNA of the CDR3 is TGTGCCAGCAGTGAGTGGGGCGGGACAGGACTCTCAAAGCAGCCCCAGCATTTT.

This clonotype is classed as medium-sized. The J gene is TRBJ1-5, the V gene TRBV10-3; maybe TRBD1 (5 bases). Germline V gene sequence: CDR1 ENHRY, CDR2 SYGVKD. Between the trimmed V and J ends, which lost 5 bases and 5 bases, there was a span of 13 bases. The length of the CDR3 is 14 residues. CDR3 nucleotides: TGTGCCATCAGTCTTGGGGGATTTGATCAGCCCCAGCATTTT. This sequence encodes CAISLGGFDQPQHF.

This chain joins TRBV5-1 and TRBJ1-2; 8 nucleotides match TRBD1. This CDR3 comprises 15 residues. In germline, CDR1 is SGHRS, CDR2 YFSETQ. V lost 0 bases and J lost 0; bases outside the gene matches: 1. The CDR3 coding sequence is TGCGCCAGCAGCTTGGAGGGACAGGCTAACTATGGCTACACCTTC. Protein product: CASSLEGQANYGYTF.

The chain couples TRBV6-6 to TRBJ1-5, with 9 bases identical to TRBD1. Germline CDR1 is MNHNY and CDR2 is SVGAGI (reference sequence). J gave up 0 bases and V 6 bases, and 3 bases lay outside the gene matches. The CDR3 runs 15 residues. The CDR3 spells CASRWDRDSNQPQHF. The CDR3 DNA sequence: TGTGCCAGCAGGTGGGACAGGGATAGCAATCAGCCCCAGCATTTT.

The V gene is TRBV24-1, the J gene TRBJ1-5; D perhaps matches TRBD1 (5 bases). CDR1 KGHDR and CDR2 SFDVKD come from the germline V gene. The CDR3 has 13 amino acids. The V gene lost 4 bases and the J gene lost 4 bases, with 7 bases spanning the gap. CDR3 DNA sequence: TGTGCCACCAGTGACCCAGGGAATCAGCCCCAGCATTTT. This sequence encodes CATSDPGNQPQHF.

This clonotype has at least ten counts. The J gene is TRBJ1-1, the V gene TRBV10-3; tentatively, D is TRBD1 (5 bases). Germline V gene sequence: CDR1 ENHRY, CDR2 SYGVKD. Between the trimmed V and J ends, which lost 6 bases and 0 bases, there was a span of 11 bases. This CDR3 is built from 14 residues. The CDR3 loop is CAISPRGMNTEAFF. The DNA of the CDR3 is TGTGCCATCAGCCCGCGGGGGATGAACACTGAAGCTTTCTTT.

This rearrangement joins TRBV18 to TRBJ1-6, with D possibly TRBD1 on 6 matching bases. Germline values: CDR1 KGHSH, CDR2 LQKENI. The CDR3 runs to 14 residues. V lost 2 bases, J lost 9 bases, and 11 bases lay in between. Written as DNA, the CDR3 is TGTGCCAGCTCACCAGCAGGGGTCTTTTCACCCCTCCACTTT. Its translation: CASSPAGVFSPLHF.

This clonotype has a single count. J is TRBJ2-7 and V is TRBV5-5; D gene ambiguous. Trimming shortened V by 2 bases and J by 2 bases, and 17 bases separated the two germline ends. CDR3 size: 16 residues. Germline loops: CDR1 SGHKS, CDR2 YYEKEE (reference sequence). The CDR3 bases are TGTGCCAGCAGCTTTTTTATCCCGGACCGAACCTACGAGCAGTACTTC. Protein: CASSFFIPDRTYEQYF.

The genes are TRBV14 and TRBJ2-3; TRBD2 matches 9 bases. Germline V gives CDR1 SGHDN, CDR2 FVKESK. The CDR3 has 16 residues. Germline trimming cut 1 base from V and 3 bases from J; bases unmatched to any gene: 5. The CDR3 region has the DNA TGTGCCAGCAGCCAAGTGTCGCGGGAGGGAACAGATACGCAGTATTTT. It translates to CASSQVSREGTDTQYF.

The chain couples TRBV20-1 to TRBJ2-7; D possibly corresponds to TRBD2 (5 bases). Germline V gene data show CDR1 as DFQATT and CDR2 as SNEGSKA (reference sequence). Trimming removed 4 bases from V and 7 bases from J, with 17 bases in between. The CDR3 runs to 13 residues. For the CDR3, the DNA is TGCAGTGCTAAAAGGACTGTTCTACCAGAGCAGTACTTC. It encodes CSAKRTVLPEQYF.

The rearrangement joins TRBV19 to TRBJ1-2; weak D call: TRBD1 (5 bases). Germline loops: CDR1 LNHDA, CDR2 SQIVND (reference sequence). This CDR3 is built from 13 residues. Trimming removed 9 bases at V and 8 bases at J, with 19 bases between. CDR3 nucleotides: TGTGCCAGCCGCGAACCGGGGGAAAGGGGCTACACCTTC. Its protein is CASREPGERGYTF.

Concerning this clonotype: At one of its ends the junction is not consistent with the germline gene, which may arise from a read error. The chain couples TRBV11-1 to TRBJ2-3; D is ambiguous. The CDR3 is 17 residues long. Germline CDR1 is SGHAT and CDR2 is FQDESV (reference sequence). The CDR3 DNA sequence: TGTGCCAGCAGCCCACGCAGAGGAAACAGTCAAATAGATATGCAGTATTTT. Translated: CASSPRRGNSQIDMQYF.

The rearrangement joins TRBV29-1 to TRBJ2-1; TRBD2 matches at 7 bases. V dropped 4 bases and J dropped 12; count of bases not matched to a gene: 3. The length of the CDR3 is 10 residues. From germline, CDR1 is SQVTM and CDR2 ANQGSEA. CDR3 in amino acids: CSVVSGWQFF. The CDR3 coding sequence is TGCAGCGTTGTTAGCGGGTGGCAGTTCTTC.